These 6 T cell receptor beta chains share one sample of origin, sequenced in a study of T cell responses to AZD1222 COVID-19 vaccine. This table comes from immunoSEQ multiplex PCR, and its TCRdb copy is limited to in-frame clones, with some not included. The data show roughly 150,000 clones, about 89% seen once. This specimen consisted of peripheral blood, obtained on day 0 of AZD1222 vaccination. The origin of the receptors is an adult in good health.

This clone was recorded only once. This chain uses TRBV7-8 with TRBJ2-2; tentative D call: TRBD2 (5 bases). Trimming stripped 1 base from V and 5 bases from J, with 8 bases between. In germline, CDR1 is SGHVS, CDR2 FQNEAQ. The CDR3 runs to 14 residues. CDR3 loop: CASSLVSGTGELFF. CDR3 in DNA: TGTGCCAGCAGCTTAGTCTCGGGAACCGGGGAGCTGTTTTTT.

Only one count was recorded for this clone. The V gene is TRBV3-1 (or the pseudogene TRBV3-2), the J gene TRBJ2-3, with D perhaps being TRBD1 or TRBD2 (6 bases each). Looked up from germline, CDR1 is LGHDT and CDR2 is YNNKEL (reference sequence). This CDR3 spans 15 amino acids. Trimming left V 6 bases short and J 3 bases short, with 16 bases between. The CDR3 here is CASSRGDTNTDTQYF. As DNA, the CDR3 is TGTGCCAGCAGTAGGGGGGACACTAATACAGATACGCAGTATTTT.

The chain has TRBV10-1 and TRBJ2-3; no definite D call. The CDR3 consists of 13 residues. Germline V gives CDR1 WNHNN, CDR2 SYGVQD (reference sequence). The ends were cut back, 3 bases at V and 3 bases at J, with 7 bases in the middle. The DNA for the CDR3 is TGCGCCAGCAGTGACAGAGGAACAGATACGCAGTATTTT. Its translation: CASSDRGTDTQYF.

This clone has only one observation. This sequence joins TRBV6-5 and TRBJ1-6; D gene ambiguous. CDR1 is MNHEY and CDR2 is SVGAGI in the germline V gene. V was shortened by 2 bases and J by 14 bases, with 13 bases between the two germline ends. The CDR3 totals 13 residues. In nucleotides, the CDR3 is TGTGCCAGCAGTTACCGGCAGCTGTCAGCCCTCCACTTT. Amino acids: CASSYRQLSALHF.

This chain links TRBV5-4 with TRBJ1-1; D gene unclear. CDR3 size: 16 residues. Germline V CDR1 and CDR2: SGHNT, YYREEE (reference sequence). The ends were cut back, 2 bases at V and 6 bases at J, with 20 bases in the middle. CDR3 sequence: CASSFSRRGRTAEAFF. The DNA for the CDR3 is TGTGCCAGCAGCTTCAGCCGGCGCGGACGAACCGCTGAAGCTTTCTTT.

The V call is TRBV5-4, the J call TRBJ1-2; D gene ambiguous. V was shortened by 5 bases and J by 1 base, with 15 bases between the two germline ends. The CDR3 runs to 15 residues. Germline CDR1 reads SGHNT; CDR2 reads YYREEE (reference sequence). The CDR3 nucleotides read TGTGCCAGCAGATCTGGGTCTCAACTTAACTATGGCTACACCTTC. It yields the protein CASRSGSQLNYGYTF.